The rows below give T cell receptor beta chains drawn from one sample of a study of blood T cell repertoires in COVID-19. The method was immunoSEQ multiplex PCR; TCRdb's version includes in-frame clones alone and lacks a portion of them. This table has around 78,000 clones, 82% appearing once. Sequencing used peripheral blood. These receptors all stem from a human donor in a cohort sampled during active COVID-19. Each CDR3 is given with its conserved first and last residue. D genes are given only for firm matches. Rows give clone size only sometimes, using once, few, many, or a class for an expanded clone.

V gene: TRBV25-1
D gene: TRBD1
J gene: TRBJ1-1
clone size: .
CDR3 protein: CASRDNRGTEAFF
CDR3 DNA: TGTGCCAGCAGGGATAACAGGGGCACTGAAGCTTTCTTT

V gene: TRBV4-1
D gene: TRBD2
J gene: TRBJ2-7
clone size: medium-sized
CDR3 protein: CASSQGLLAGSYEQYF
CDR3 DNA: TGCGCCAGCAGCCAAGGGTTGTTAGCGGGCTCCTACGAGCAGTACTTC

V gene: TRBV27
D gene: .
J gene: TRBJ1-5
clone size: .
CDR3 protein: CASSLFLNQPQHF
CDR3 DNA: TGTGCCAGCAGTTTATTCCTCAATCAGCCCCAGCATTTT

V gene: TRBV10-3
D gene: .
J gene: TRBJ2-2
clone size: once
CDR3 protein: CAIRPPVGGGELFF
CDR3 DNA: TGTGCCATCCGGCCCCCTGTAGGAGGCGGGGAGCTGTTTTTT

V gene: TRBV18
D gene: TRBD2
J gene: TRBJ2-7
clone size: .
CDR3 protein: CASSPGLAGGIEQYF
CDR3 DNA: TGTGCCAGCTCACCGGGACTAGCGGGGGGGATCGAGCAGTACTTC

V gene: TRBV9
D gene: TRBD1
J gene: TRBJ2-7
clone size: .
CDR3 protein: CASSYSTGTGVWEQYF
CDR3 DNA: TGTGCCAGCAGTTACTCAACCGGGACAGGGGTATGGGAGCAGTACTTC

V gene: TRBV15
D gene: .
J gene: TRBJ2-5
clone size: .
CDR3 protein: CATSRDYRAQETQYF
CDR3 DNA: TGTGCCACCAGCAGAGACTACAGGGCCCAAGAGACCCAGTACTTC

V gene: TRBV11-2
D gene: .
J gene: TRBJ1-1
clone size: .
CDR3 protein: CASSPSGGRTEAFF
CDR3 DNA: TGTGCCAGCAGCCCCTCCGGGGGGAGAACTGAAGCTTTCTTT

V gene: TRBV5-6
D gene: .
J gene: TRBJ1-2
clone size: few
CDR3 protein: CASSSRQGDGYTF
CDR3 DNA: TGTGCCAGCAGCTCCCGCCAAGGGGATGGCTACACCTTC

V gene: TRBV27
D gene: .
J gene: TRBJ1-3
clone size: .
CDR3 protein: CASSLASSGNTIYF
CDR3 DNA: TGTGCCAGCAGCTTAGCGAGCTCTGGAAACACCATATATTTT

V gene: TRBV6-2/TRBV6-3
D gene: TRBD1
J gene: TRBJ1-5
clone size: few
CDR3 protein: CASSEDRGPFVPQHF
CDR3 DNA: TGTGCCAGCAGTGAGGACAGGGGACCCTTCGTACCCCAGCATTTT

V gene: TRBV9
D gene: TRBD1
J gene: TRBJ2-1
clone size: .
CDR3 protein: CASSGTGGHNEQFF
CDR3 DNA: TGTGCCAGCAGCGGGACAGGGGGCCACAATGAGCAGTTCTTC

V gene: TRBV7-8
D gene: .
J gene: TRBJ2-4
clone size: .
CDR3 protein: CASSYGQGLDIQYF
CDR3 DNA: TGTGCCAGCAGCTATGGTCAGGGTTTGGACATTCAGTACTTC

V gene: TRBV12-3/TRBV12-4
D gene: .
J gene: TRBJ1-5
clone size: .
CDR3 protein: CASSLTENQPQHF
CDR3 DNA: TGTGCCAGCAGTTTAACAGAGAATCAGCCCCAGCATTTT

V gene: TRBV7-9
D gene: TRBD2
J gene: TRBJ2-7
clone size: few
CDR3 protein: CASSPRGTSSYEQYF
CDR3 DNA: TGTGCCAGCAGCCCGAGGGGGACTAGCTCCTACGAGCAGTACTTC

V gene: TRBV7-8
D gene: TRBD2
J gene: TRBJ2-5
clone size: .
CDR3 protein: CASSLRSGGAVETQYF
CDR3 DNA: TGTGCCAGCAGCTTAAGGAGCGGGGGGGCAGTTGAGACCCAGTACTTC

V gene: TRBV4-1
D gene: .
J gene: TRBJ2-2
clone size: few
CDR3 protein: CASSQGWLSTGELFF
CDR3 DNA: TGCGCCAGCAGCCAAGGTTGGCTCAGTACCGGGGAGCTGTTTTTT

V gene: TRBV4-1
D gene: .
J gene: TRBJ1-6
clone size: .
CDR3 protein: CASSQIQGSLHF
CDR3 DNA: TGCGCCAGCAGCCAGATACAGGGTAGCCTCCACTTT

V gene: TRBV29-1
D gene: .
J gene: TRBJ1-2
clone size: .
CDR3 protein: CSALTVPLGYTF
CDR3 DNA: TGCAGCGCCCTGACAGTTCCTCTCGGCTACACCTTC

V gene: TRBV7-6
D gene: .
J gene: TRBJ1-6
clone size: few
CDR3 protein: CASSRTRGPGPSPLHF
CDR3 DNA: TGTGCCAGCAGCCGAACGAGAGGGCCGGGTCCTTCACCCCTCCACTTT

V gene: TRBV3-1/TRBV3-2
D gene: .
J gene: TRBJ2-5
clone size: once
CDR3 protein: CASSQSPRETQYF
CDR3 DNA: TGTGCCAGCAGCCAATCGCCACGGGAGACCCAGTACTTC

V gene: TRBV5-1
D gene: TRBD2
J gene: TRBJ2-1
clone size: .
CDR3 protein: CASSPGLAGVYSYNEQFF
CDR3 DNA: TGCGCCAGCAGCCCGGGACTAGCGGGGGTGTACTCCTACAATGAGCAGTTCTTC

V gene: TRBV5-6
D gene: .
J gene: TRBJ2-5
clone size: .
CDR3 protein: CASSLVRDQETQYF
CDR3 DNA: TGTGCCAGCAGCTTAGTACGGGATCAAGAGACCCAGTACTTC

V gene: TRBV9
D gene: .
J gene: TRBJ1-6
clone size: .
CDR3 protein: CASSVDIGSPLHF
CDR3 DNA: TGTGCCAGCAGCGTAGATATCGGTTCACCCCTCCACTTT

V gene: TRBV29-1
D gene: .
J gene: TRBJ2-5
clone size: .
CDR3 protein: CSVGIGFMGLQETQYF
CDR3 DNA: TGCAGCGTTGGGATTGGGTTTATGGGACTGCAAGAGACCCAGTACTTC

V gene: TRBV6-2/TRBV6-3
D gene: .
J gene: TRBJ2-7
clone size: once
CDR3 protein: CASSHRVYEQYF
CDR3 DNA: TGTGCCAGCAGCCACAGGGTATACGAGCAGTACTTC

V gene: TRBV30
D gene: .
J gene: TRBJ1-2
clone size: .
CDR3 protein: CAWSLQDGGYTF
CDR3 DNA: TGTGCCTGGAGTTTACAGGATGGAGGCTACACCTTC

V gene: TRBV7-9
D gene: TRBD2
J gene: TRBJ2-3
clone size: .
CDR3 protein: CASSRGDFTDTQYF
CDR3 DNA: TGTGCCAGCTCCCGGGGGGATTTCACAGATACGCAGTATTTT

V gene: TRBV2
D gene: TRBD1
J gene: TRBJ2-7
clone size: .
CDR3 protein: CASSALGTGDYEQYF
CDR3 DNA: TGTGCCAGCAGCGCCTTGGGGACAGGGGACTACGAGCAGTACTTC

V gene: TRBV7-9
D gene: .
J gene: TRBJ2-7
clone size: .
CDR3 protein: CASSPDLGAWEYAQYF
CDR3 DNA: TGTGCCAGCAGTCCTGATCTTGGGGCTTGGGAATATGCGCAGTACTTC

V gene: TRBV27
D gene: TRBD1
J gene: TRBJ1-2
clone size: .
CDR3 protein: CASSPRGGRGANYGYTF
CDR3 DNA: TGTGCCAGCAGTCCCCGGGGCGGCAGGGGGGCTAACTATGGCTACACCTTC

V gene: TRBV30
D gene: TRBD1
J gene: TRBJ1-5
clone size: few
CDR3 protein: CAWAGTGGSQPQHF
CDR3 DNA: TGTGCCTGGGCCGGGACAGGGGGTTCCCAGCCCCAGCATTTT

V gene: TRBV7-3
D gene: .
J gene: TRBJ1-2
clone size: once
CDR3 protein: CASSLGFGTRYGYTF
CDR3 DNA: TGTGCCAGCAGCTTAGGATTCGGGACAAGATATGGCTACACCTTC

V gene: TRBV19
D gene: .
J gene: TRBJ1-2
clone size: once
CDR3 protein: CASLHDNTGSDYGYTF
CDR3 DNA: TGTGCCAGTCTACACGATAATACAGGGTCGGACTATGGCTACACCTTC

V gene: TRBV10-3
D gene: .
J gene: TRBJ1-2
clone size: .
CDR3 protein: CAISDRVPQGGYTF
CDR3 DNA: TGTGCCATCAGTGACAGGGTGCCCCAGGGTGGCTACACCTTC

V gene: TRBV5-1
D gene: .
J gene: TRBJ1-3
clone size: few
CDR3 protein: CASSGTGTGSGNTIYF
CDR3 DNA: TGCGCCAGCAGCGGAACCGGGACTGGCTCTGGAAACACCATATATTTT

V gene: TRBV7-6
D gene: .
J gene: TRBJ1-1
clone size: .
CDR3 protein: CASSSPGGLGGEAFF
CDR3 DNA: TGTGCCAGCAGCTCCCCCGGAGGGTTGGGCGGTGAAGCTTTCTTT

V gene: TRBV4-1
D gene: .
J gene: TRBJ1-1
clone size: .
CDR3 protein: CASSSTGVPQAFF
CDR3 DNA: TGCGCCAGCAGTTCGACAGGCGTCCCGCAAGCTTTCTTT

V gene: TRBV5-1
D gene: .
J gene: TRBJ1-2
clone size: .
CDR3 protein: CASSQEVADGYTF
CDR3 DNA: TGCGCCAGCAGTCAAGAAGTCGCAGATGGCTACACCTTC

V gene: TRBV5-1
D gene: .
J gene: TRBJ2-7
clone size: .
CDR3 protein: CASSLAGEALEQYF
CDR3 DNA: TGCGCCAGCAGCTTGGCCGGGGAGGCCCTCGAGCAGTACTTC

V gene: TRBV2
D gene: TRBD1
J gene: TRBJ2-5
clone size: .
CDR3 protein: CASTGTASQETQYF
CDR3 DNA: TGTGCCAGCACGGGGACAGCCAGCCAAGAGACCCAGTACTTC

V gene: TRBV10-3
D gene: TRBD1
J gene: TRBJ1-1
clone size: .
CDR3 protein: CASEGQENTEAFF
CDR3 DNA: TGTGCCTCGGAGGGACAGGAGAACACTGAAGCTTTCTTT

V gene: TRBV6-6
D gene: TRBD1
J gene: TRBJ2-3
clone size: .
CDR3 protein: CASSYSRGRTDTQYF
CDR3 DNA: TGTGCCAGCAGTTACTCGAGGGGGCGCACAGATACGCAGTATTTT

V gene: TRBV5-4
D gene: .
J gene: TRBJ2-7
clone size: .
CDR3 protein: CASSLFPGNMYEQYF
CDR3 DNA: TGTGCCAGCAGCTTGTTTCCAGGGAATATGTACGAGCAGTACTTC

V gene: TRBV19
D gene: TRBD1
J gene: TRBJ2-4
clone size: few
CDR3 protein: CASRQGAADIQYF
CDR3 DNA: TGTGCCAGTAGACAGGGGGCCGCCGACATTCAGTACTTC

V gene: TRBV15
D gene: .
J gene: TRBJ2-1
clone size: .
CDR3 protein: CATSREGRSYNEQFF
CDR3 DNA: TGTGCCACCAGCAGAGAGGGGCGCTCCTACAATGAGCAGTTCTTC

V gene: TRBV25-1
D gene: TRBD1
J gene: TRBJ2-7
clone size: few
CDR3 protein: CASSESGGSYEQYF
CDR3 DNA: TGTGCCAGCAGTGAATCAGGGGGCTCCTACGAGCAGTACTTC

V gene: TRBV19
D gene: TRBD2
J gene: TRBJ2-3
clone size: .
CDR3 protein: CASKVLGLAKSTAQYF
CDR3 DNA: TGTGCCAGTAAAGTTTTAGGACTAGCGAAATCGACGGCGCAGTATTTT

V gene: TRBV5-1
D gene: TRBD1
J gene: TRBJ2-7
clone size: .
CDR3 protein: CASSLGQGAYEQYF
CDR3 DNA: TGCGCCAGCAGCTTGGGGCAGGGGGCGTACGAGCAGTACTTC

V gene: TRBV19
D gene: .
J gene: TRBJ1-2
clone size: .
CDR3 protein: CASSIETANYGYTF
CDR3 DNA: TGTGCCAGTAGTATAGAAACAGCTAACTATGGCTACACCTTC

V gene: TRBV30
D gene: TRBD2
J gene: TRBJ2-7
clone size: few
CDR3 protein: CAWSVLAGLEQYF
CDR3 DNA: TGTGCCTGGAGTGTACTAGCGGGGCTCGAGCAGTACTTC

V gene: TRBV24-1
D gene: .
J gene: TRBJ1-5
clone size: .
CDR3 protein: CATSAGGSNQPQHF
CDR3 DNA: TGTGCCACCAGTGCGGGGGGGAGCAATCAGCCCCAGCATTTT

V gene: TRBV27
D gene: .
J gene: TRBJ1-4
clone size: .
CDR3 protein: CASSVDSANEKLFF
CDR3 DNA: TGTGCCAGCAGTGTTGACAGTGCTAATGAAAAACTGTTTTTT

V gene: TRBV4-1
D gene: TRBD2
J gene: TRBJ2-1
clone size: once
CDR3 protein: CASSQWLAGDNEQFF
CDR3 DNA: TGCGCCAGCAGCCAATGGCTAGCGGGAGACAATGAGCAGTTCTTC

V gene: TRBV6-2/TRBV6-3
D gene: .
J gene: TRBJ2-6
clone size: .
CDR3 protein: CASSPGRGANVLTF
CDR3 DNA: TGTGCCAGCAGTCCAGGGCGGGGGGCCAACGTCCTGACTTTC

V gene: TRBV11-1
D gene: .
J gene: TRBJ1-1
clone size: .
CDR3 protein: CASTAGNLNTEAFF
CDR3 DNA: TGTGCCAGCACCGCGGGGAACTTGAACACTGAAGCTTTCTTT

V gene: TRBV5-1
D gene: .
J gene: TRBJ1-2
clone size: .
CDR3 protein: CASSGAGALNYGYTF
CDR3 DNA: TGCGCCAGCAGCGGCGCAGGGGCCCTTAACTATGGCTACACCTTC

V gene: TRBV9
D gene: TRBD1
J gene: TRBJ1-1
clone size: once
CDR3 protein: CASSVGTGVHTEAFF
CDR3 DNA: TGTGCCAGCAGCGTAGGGACAGGGGTACACACTGAAGCTTTCTTT

V gene: TRBV2
D gene: TRBD1
J gene: TRBJ2-7
clone size: few
CDR3 protein: CAIGQVYEQYF
CDR3 DNA: TGTGCCATCGGACAGGTCTACGAGCAGTACTTC